This record concerns one TCR beta chain sequence. Antigen unknown. This sample was included in a study of shared clonotypes between healthy human individuals. Study-level results: Across a few donors, naive CD4 shared around 5%, naive CD8 around 3.8%, memory CD4 less than 2.5%, memory CD8 approximately 0.4%. Inspection by rarefaction showed sorted-subset sequencing to be incomplete despite large depth. Clonotype sharing among donors was thought likely to change with sequencing depth.

Germline V gene lookup returns CDR1 SGHRS and CDR2 YFSETQ. Trimming removed 0 bases from V and 8 bases from J; junction bases left unmatched: 13. The CDR3 is 17 amino acids. Over several immunoSEQ plates, each subset's genomic DNA was distributed in even portions. Only in-frame clones appear in the TCRdb table, and some are missing; sequencing was by immunoSEQ multiplex PCR. The repertoire holds roughly 2.2 million clones, over 85% seen once, with approximately 0.4% in the top ten. The receptor's source is a young man in good health. Some clones in this sample may be carry-over from other donors' samples. What was sequenced was naive CD4+ T cells from PBMCs. Subset noted: CD45RA+ positively selected. This sequence joins TRBV5-1 and TRBJ2-1; 8 bases are shared with TRBD2. CDR3 sequence: CASSLVGTSSPWDEQFF. The CDR3 DNA follows: TGCGCCAGCAGCTTGGTCGGGACTAGTTCTCCTTGGGATGAGCAGTTCTTC.